A single sample gave rise to the 32 T cell receptor beta chains below, sequenced in a study of T cells in localized non-small cell lung cancer. Profiling relied on immunoSEQ multiplex PCR, and the TCRdb table lists in-frame clones only, not all of them. Of about 41,000 clones in the sample, about 80% are singletons; the top ten hold 7.5% to 8%. The specimen comprised PBMCs, sampled before any cancer treatment. These receptor sequences come from a man aged 40 to 70 with stage II lung adenocarcinoma.

V and J are TRBV7-3 and TRBJ2-5, with D possibly matching TRBD2 (6 bases). Trimming removed 1 base at V and 7 bases at J, with 10 bases between. Germline V gene data show CDR1 as SGHTA and CDR2 as FQGTGA. This CDR3 comprises 13 residues. CDR3 in DNA: TGTGCCAGCAGCTTAAAGGAGGGCGGGACCCAGTACTTC. Translated, it gives CASSLKEGGTQYF.

This chain links TRBV20-1 with TRBJ2-7, with a possible D match to TRBD1 (6 bases). CDR1 DFQATT and CDR2 SNEGSKA come from the germline V gene (reference sequence). V was trimmed by 2 bases and J by 5 bases, leaving 7 bases between them. This CDR3 spans 11 amino acids. For the CDR3, the DNA is TGCAGTGCTAGAAACAGGGACGAGCAGTACTTC. It yields the protein CSARNRDEQYF.

The chain is built from TRBV6-5 and TRBJ2-1; no clear D gene. Germline CDR1 MNHEY, CDR2 SVGAGI. The CDR3 has 12 residues. Trimming took 4 bases from V and 9 from J, leaving 10 bases between them. CDR3 sequence reads: CASSSGTGEQFF. As DNA, the CDR3 is TGTGCCAGCAGTTCGGGTACTGGTGAGCAGTTCTTC.

The chain is built from TRBV6-1 and TRBJ1-1; a possible D gene is TRBD1 (5 bases). CDR3 length equals 15 residues. Germline V CDR1 and CDR2: MNHNS, SASEGT. With 2 bases removed from V and 4 bases from J, the gap between germline ends came to 14 bases. CDR3 sequence (DNA): TGTGCCAGCAGTGAACGGACCTGGGGGTCCACTGAAGCTTTCTTT. It encodes CASSERTWGSTEAFF.

The chain uses TRBV7-2 and TRBJ1-2; 8 nucleotides agree with TRBD1. Germline V CDR1 and CDR2: SGHTA, FQGNSA. Trimming at V came to 1 base and at J to 9 bases, leaving 4 bases not matched to a gene. CDR3 size: 13 residues. This chain's CDR3 is CASSLGQGSSYTF. The CDR3 coding sequence is TGTGCCAGCAGCTTAGGACAGGGGTCGAGCTACACCTTC.

J is TRBJ1-5 and V is TRBV30, with D perhaps matching TRBD1 (6 bases). The CDR3 runs 14 residues. The V end lost 4 bases, the J end lost 2 bases, and 12 bases lay between the germline ends. The germline CDR1 and CDR2 sequences are GTSNPN and SVGIG (reference sequence). CDR3 amino acids: CAWTRGGRNQPQHF. DNA of the CDR3: TGTGCCTGGACGAGGGGGGGGCGCAATCAGCCCCAGCATTTT.

In its sample, this clone was seen a few times. The rearrangement joins TRBV5-6 to TRBJ1-5; D unclear. In germline, CDR1 is SGHDT, CDR2 YYEEEE. This CDR3 contains 13 residues. Trimming took off 1 base at V and 4 bases at J, with 6 bases between the two ends. The CDR3 loop is CASSLSGNQPQHF. CDR3 in DNA: TGTGCCAGCAGCTTGAGCGGTAATCAGCCCCAGCATTTT.

The CDR3 nucleotides are TGTGCCAGCAGCAGAGAGACAGGGCCAGAGACCCAGTACTTC. The encoded protein is CASSRETGPETQYF. V gene TRBV5-4 combines with J gene TRBJ2-5, with TRBD1 matching over 7 bases. CDR3 length: 14 residues. In germline, CDR1 is SGHNT, CDR2 YYREEE (reference sequence). V lost 4 bases, J lost 4 bases, and 7 bases stayed unmatched.

This sequence joins TRBV19 and TRBJ1-3, with D perhaps TRBD1 (6 bases). V lost 6 bases and J lost 0, with 21 bases in between. Germline V gives CDR1 LNHDA, CDR2 SQIVND (reference sequence). CDR3 length equals 18 residues. The CDR3 here is CASSPDRPPNHSGNTIYF. The DNA for the CDR3 is TGTGCCAGTAGCCCTGACAGGCCCCCAAACCACTCTGGAAACACCATATATTTT.

The chain joins TRBV10-2 to TRBJ2-5; D is unresolved. The CDR3 extends over 15 amino acids. Germline V lookup: CDR1 WSHSY, CDR2 SAAADI. The V and J ends lost 0 bases and 6 bases respectively, with 14 bases between them. The CDR3 here is CASSESAQGLKTQYF. As DNA, the CDR3 is TGCGCCAGCAGTGAGTCTGCCCAAGGGTTGAAGACCCAGTACTTC.

The chain links TRBV2 to TRBJ2-3; D might be TRBD2 (5 bases). Germline loops: CDR1 SNHLY, CDR2 FYNNEI. V was trimmed by 3 bases and J by 2 bases, leaving 12 bases between them. The CDR3 covers 15 residues. CDR3 DNA sequence: TGTGCCAGCAGTGAGATTGGGAGAAACACAGATACGCAGTATTTT. It translates to CASSEIGRNTDTQYF.

The chain employs TRBV5-8 and TRBJ1-5; 9 nucleotides match TRBD1. V lost 0 bases to trimming and J lost 0 bases; unmatched junction nucleotides: 1. The CDR3 contains 16 residues. CDR1 SGHTS and CDR2 YDEGEE come from the germline V gene. This CDR3 reads CASSLGDRVSNQPQHF. CDR3 coding DNA: TGTGCCAGCAGCTTGGGGGACAGGGTTAGCAATCAGCCCCAGCATTTT. Full variable domain (rest looked up from reference TRBV5-8 and TRBJ1-5): EAGVTQSPTHLIKTRGQQATLRCSPISGHTSVYWYQQALGLGLQFLLWYDEGEERNRGNFPPRFSGRQFPNYSSELNVNALELEDSALYLCASSLGDRVSNQPQHFGDGTRLSIL.

V and J are TRBV6-5 and TRBJ2-5; D perhaps matches TRBD2 (5 bases). With 1 base removed from V and 4 bases from J, the gap between germline ends came to 13 bases. Germline lookup yields CDR1 MNHEY and CDR2 SVGAGI. CDR3 length: 15 residues. CDR3: CASSYYSPGRETQYF. In DNA, the CDR3 is TGTGCCAGCAGTTACTATTCTCCGGGGAGAGAGACCCAGTACTTC.

This clone is a singleton in its sample. This chain joins TRBV9 and TRBJ2-5, with unresolved D. Germline V gives CDR1 SGDLS, CDR2 YYNGEE. There are 16 residues in the CDR3. V lost 4 bases and J lost 1, with 17 bases in between. CDR3 residues: CASSPDLGWGQETQYF. As DNA, the CDR3 is TGTGCCAGCAGCCCGGATCTAGGGTGGGGCCAAGAGACCCAGTACTTC.

The V gene is TRBV7-9, the J gene TRBJ2-3; a weak D match, TRBD1 (5 bases). CDR1 is SEHNR and CDR2 is FQNEAQ in the germline V gene (reference sequence). Trimming took off 1 base at V and 3 bases at J, with 14 bases between the two ends. This CDR3 is 16 amino acids long. The CDR3 DNA sequence: TGTGCCAGCAGCTTAGAAGGGGTTAGGTCTACAGATACGCAGTATTTT. As protein: CASSLEGVRSTDTQYF.

The chain is built from TRBV5-5 and TRBJ1-3; D not certain. CDR3 size: 13 residues. From germline, CDR1 is SGHKS and CDR2 YYEKEE (reference sequence). V gave up 3 bases and J gave up 2 bases, with 6 bases separating them. The CDR3 DNA follows: TGTGCCAGCAGCTGGAGGGCTGGAAACACCATATATTTT. Translating gives CASSWRAGNTIYF.

With regard to this clone: One end of the junction does not line up with germline, which may come from a read error. J is TRBJ1-3 and V is TRBV11-2, with unresolved D. This CDR3 is built from 11 residues. CDR1 is SGHAT and CDR2 is FQNNGV in the germline V gene. The CDR3 DNA follows: TGTGCCAGCAGCCTAGAAAACACCATATATTTT. It yields the protein CASSLENTIYF. Filled out from reference TRBV11-2 and TRBJ1-3, the complete variable domain reads EAGVAQSPRYKIIEKRQSVAFWCNPISGHATLYWYQQILGQGPKLLIQFQNNGVVDDSQLPKDRFSAERLKGVDSTLKIQPAKLEDSAVYLCASSLENTIYFGEGSWLTVV.

J is TRBJ1-4 and V is TRBV11-2; possible D gene TRBD1, 5 bases. The CDR3 is 14 residues long. In germline, CDR1 is SGHAT, CDR2 FQNNGV. Trimming stripped 5 bases from V and 7 bases from J, with 14 bases between. The CDR3 DNA reads TGTGCCAGCAGCCCTCCGCAGGGCGTTGAAAAACTGTTTTTT. It codes for CASSPPQGVEKLFF.

The rearrangement uses TRBV14 and TRBJ2-5, with a weak D call TRBD1 (6 bases). Trimming took 1 base from V and 7 from J, leaving 16 bases between them. This CDR3 is 15 amino acids long. The germline gives CDR1 SGHDN, CDR2 FVKESK. The CDR3 sequence: CASSQGGTTRSTQYF. Here the CDR3 DNA reads TGTGCCAGCAGCCAAGGGGGGACAACCCGTTCGACCCAGTACTTC. The full variable domain, rest sourced from reference TRBV14 and TRBJ2-5, is EAGVTQFPSHSVIEKGQTVTLRCDPISGHDNLYWYRRVMGKEIKFLLHFVKESKQDESGMPNNRFLAERTGGTYSTLKVQPAELEDSGVYFCASSQGGTTRSTQYFGPGTRLLVL.

The genes are TRBV5-1 and TRBJ2-6, with D hard to call. V lost 0 bases to trimming and J lost 1 base, with 11 bases between them. The CDR3 has 17 residues. Looked up from germline, CDR1 is SGHRS and CDR2 is YFSETQ. CDR3 sequence reads: CASSLVVSGSGANVLTF. In DNA, the CDR3 is TGCGCCAGCAGCTTGGTCGTATCAGGATCTGGGGCCAACGTCCTGACTTTC.

The chain combines TRBV9 with TRBJ1-4; TRBD1 is a possible D gene (5 bases). The CDR3 sequence is 14 residues long. Trimming removed 4 bases from V and 7 bases from J, with 14 bases in between. Germline loops: CDR1 SGDLS, CDR2 YYNGEE. CDR3 sequence (DNA): TGTGCCAGCAGCTTAGGGGAAGTTGGTGAAAAACTGTTTTTT. It specifies CASSLGEVGEKLFF.

The sample holds one count of this clone. CDR3 protein: CATRRTGSYEQYF. CDR3 sequence (DNA): TGTGCCACCAGGAGGACAGGGTCGTACGAGCAGTACTTC. The genes are TRBV28 and TRBJ2-7; 8 bases are shared with TRBD1. Germline CDR1 reads MDHEN; CDR2 reads SYDVKM. The CDR3 consists of 13 residues. J lost 4 bases, V lost 10 bases, and 9 bases had no gene match.

DNA for the CDR3: TGTGCCAGCAGGAGGGCTAGCGCTGGGGAGCTGTTTTTT. Translation: CASRRASAGELFF. The gene calls are TRBV2 and TRBJ2-2; a weak D match, TRBD2 (6 bases). From germline, CDR1 is SNHLY and CDR2 FYNNEI. Trimming took 6 bases from V and 8 from J, leaving 13 bases between them. This CDR3 is 13 amino acids long.

This clone has just a few counts. The chain couples TRBV29-1 to TRBJ1-1; 7 nucleotides match TRBD1. Germline assignment: CDR1 SQVTM and CDR2 ANQGSEA. This CDR3 is 13 amino acids long. J lost 2 bases, V lost 5 bases, and 5 bases had no gene match. For the CDR3, the DNA is TGCAGCGTTAAGGGACAGCCAAACACTGAAGCTTTCTTT. This sequence encodes CSVKGQPNTEAFF. Drawing the rest from reference TRBV29-1 and TRBJ1-1, the complete variable domain is SAVISQKPSRDICQRGTSLTIQCQVDSQVTMMFWYRQQPGQSLTLIATANQGSEATYESGFVIDKFPISRPNLTFSTLTVSNMSPEDSSIYLCSVKGQPNTEAFFGQGTRLTVV.

V is TRBV19 and J is TRBJ2-5, with D unresolved. Germline V CDR1 and CDR2: LNHDA, SQIVND (reference sequence). The CDR3 runs 14 residues. The V end was cut by 5 bases, the J end by 1 base, with 11 bases between. The CDR3 coding sequence is TGTGCCAGTAGTTCCAGACCGTTCCAAGAGACCCAGTACTTC. Translation: CASSSRPFQETQYF.

The chain combines TRBV5-1 with TRBJ1-4, with 7 bases lining up with TRBD1. Germline V gene lookup returns CDR1 SGHRS and CDR2 YFSETQ. V dropped 0 bases and J dropped 7; count of bases not matched to a gene: 9. CDR3 length: 16 amino acids. CDR3 in DNA: TGCGCCAGCAGCTTGGGCCGACAGGGAATTCTTGAAAAACTGTTTTTT. Amino acid sequence: CASSLGRQGILEKLFF.

This clone counts as medium-sized. This chain joins TRBV4-2 and TRBJ2-7; TRBD1 matches 8 bases. V gave up 3 bases and J gave up 1 base; unmatched junction bases: 8. The germline V gene has CDR1 LGHNA and CDR2 YNFKEQ. The CDR3 consists of 16 residues. CDR3 in amino acids: CASSQPSRDRSYEQYF. The CDR3, as DNA: TGTGCCAGCAGCCAGCCCTCCCGGGACAGGTCCTACGAGCAGTACTTC.

J is TRBJ2-5 and V is TRBV5-6, with a possible D match to TRBD2 (6 bases). V was trimmed by 4 bases and J by 7 bases, leaving 17 bases between them. The germline gives CDR1 SGHDT, CDR2 YYEEEE. The CDR3 contains 14 residues. This chain's CDR3 is CASSGGTSGRTQYF. The CDR3 nucleotides read TGTGCCAGCAGCGGGGGGACCTCCGGGAGGACCCAGTACTTC.

This chain links TRBV7-2 with TRBJ2-2, with unresolved D. The CDR3 consists of 15 residues. The V end was cut by 0 bases, the J end by 1 base, with 6 bases between. Germline V gene data show CDR1 as SGHTA and CDR2 as FQGNSA. CDR3 loop: CASSLASLNTGELFF. The CDR3 region has the DNA TGTGCCAGCAGCTTAGCCTCCCTGAACACCGGGGAGCTGTTTTTT.

J is TRBJ2-1 and V is TRBV7-3; 11 bases match TRBD2. Germline lookup yields CDR1 SGHTA and CDR2 FQGTGA. J gave up 8 bases and V 4 bases, and 7 bases lay outside the gene matches. The CDR3 is made up of 15 amino acids. The CDR3 loop is CASSSSTSGTDEQFF. CDR3 DNA: TGTGCCAGCAGCTCGTCGACTAGCGGGACGGATGAGCAGTTCTTC.

The rearrangement links TRBV7-9 to TRBJ2-3; 10 bases match TRBD2. The CDR3 is made up of 18 amino acids. Trimming at V came to 5 bases and at J to 0 bases, leaving 11 bases not matched to a gene. From germline, CDR1 is SEHNR and CDR2 FQNEAQ (reference sequence). CDR3 region: CASSTAGLARLSTDTQYF. The CDR3 DNA sequence: TGTGCCAGCAGCACTGCGGGACTAGCGCGCCTTAGCACAGATACGCAGTATTTT.

The genes are TRBV6-5 and TRBJ1-1; a weak D match, TRBD1 (5 bases). CDR3 length: 14 residues. Germline V CDR1 and CDR2: MNHEY, SVGAGI. Trimming cost V 6 bases and J 4 bases, with 15 bases left between them. Here the CDR3 reads CASSNWGGGTEAFF. The CDR3 nucleotides are TGTGCCAGCAGCAATTGGGGCGGGGGCACTGAAGCTTTCTTT.